These T cell receptor beta chains were read from a single sample in a study of a mutant IDH1 vaccine in newly diagnosed glioma. These receptors lack a known antigen. Here immunoSEQ multiplex PCR was the method, and the copy in TCRdb shows in-frame clones only, minus some. The sample lists about 52,000 clones, roughly nine tenths occurring once. The specimen comprised PBMCs, sampled from a glioma patient whose treatment included an IDH1 peptide vaccine. The receptors stem from a man aged 45-65 years with glioma. CDR3s include the opening cysteine and the closing phenylalanine or tryptophan. D genes are given only for firm matches. The size entry is marked missing in some rows and otherwise reads once, few, many or a size class.

>NA|TRBV4-3|TRBJ1-4|NA
CASSQEVPRDGGGEKLFF
TGCGCCAGCAGCCAAGAAGTGCCCAGGGATGGGGGAGGGGAAAAACTGTTTTTT
>NA|TRBV7-9|TRBJ1-1|TRBD1
CASRGQGTEAFF
TGTGCCAGCAGGGGACAGGGAACTGAAGCTTTCTTT
>NA|TRBV29-1|TRBJ1-2|NA
CSVEWGGRDGYTF
TGCAGCGTTGAATGGGGAGGGAGGGATGGCTACACCTTC
>NA|TRBV9|TRBJ2-1|NA
CASSVTSSLPGEQFF
TGTGCCAGCAGCGTTACTAGTTCCCTACCAGGTGAGCAGTTCTTC
>few|TRBV4-1|TRBJ1-1|NA
CASSPGAGLNTEAFF
TGCGCCAGCAGCCCAGGTGCGGGACTGAACACTGAAGCTTTCTTT
>NA|TRBV7-6|TRBJ2-5|NA
CASSRRPRETQYF
TGTGCCAGCAGCCGCCGCCCACGCGAGACCCAGTACTTC
>NA|TRBV29-1|TRBJ1-2|TRBD1
CSDGGTDRGYTF
TGCAGCGACGGCGGGACAGATCGGGGCTACACCTTC
>NA|TRBV4-3|TRBJ2-7|TRBD1
CASSRGTGYSYEQYF
TGCGCCAGCAGCCGCGGGACAGGGTACTCCTACGAGCAGTACTTC
>NA|TRBV7-8|TRBJ2-7|TRBD1
CASSSRQGSYEQYF
TGTGCCAGCAGTTCCCGACAGGGCTCCTACGAGCAGTACTTC
>NA|TRBV7-9|TRBJ2-7|TRBD1
CASSFDGGQGIWF
TGTGCCAGCAGCTTCGATGGAGGACAGGGGATTTGGTTC
>NA|TRBV7-9|TRBJ2-1|TRBD2
CASSPRSGGGYNEQFF
TGTGCCAGCAGCCCTCGGAGCGGGGGGGGATACAATGAGCAGTTCTTC
>NA|TRBV27|TRBJ2-2|TRBD2
CASSSLAAGGRVSMGGELFF
TGTGCCAGCAGCTCCCTAGCCGCAGGCGGGAGGGTCTCTATGGGCGGGGAGCTGTTTTTT
>NA|TRBV5-6|TRBJ1-4|NA
CASSLTVATNEKLFF
TGTGCCAGCAGCCTGACCGTGGCAACTAATGAAAAACTGTTTTTT
>NA|TRBV5-6|TRBJ2-5|TRBD1
CASSLERGGQAETQYF
TGTGCCAGCAGCTTGGAGAGAGGGGGCCAGGCGGAGACCCAGTACTTC
>few|TRBV2|TRBJ1-1|NA
CASRGPVGMAEAFF
TGTGCCAGCAGGGGGCCTGTTGGGATGGCTGAAGCTTTCTTT
>NA|TRBV28|TRBJ1-2|NA
CASRSTSLAYGYTF
TGTGCCAGCAGATCTACAAGTCTGGCCTATGGCTACACCTTC
>once|TRBV10-3|TRBJ2-5|NA
CAISGGPASQETQYF
TGTGCCATCAGTGGAGGGCCCGCTTCCCAAGAGACCCAGTACTTC
>NA|TRBV11-2|TRBJ2-7|NA
CASTSGDPGYGQYF
TGTGCCAGCACCTCGGGAGATCCGGGATACGGGCAGTACTTC
>NA|TRBV11-3|TRBJ2-2|TRBD1
CASSGMSWAGGPSNTGELFF
TGTGCCAGCAGCGGAATGTCGTGGGCAGGGGGCCCCTCGAACACCGGGGAGCTGTTTTTT
>NA|TRBV13|TRBJ2-4|TRBD2
CASSPSAGDAKNIQYF
TGTGCCAGCAGCCCATCCGCGGGAGACGCCAAAAACATTCAGTACTTC
>NA|TRBV21-1|TRBJ1-2|NA
CASSKVERRVGHGYTF
TGTGCCAGCAGCAAAGTGGAAAGGAGGGTAGGACATGGCTACACCTTC
>NA|TRBV5-1|TRBJ2-3|TRBD2
CASSPRAGVSTDTQYF
TGCGCCAGCAGCCCGAGGGCGGGAGTGAGCACAGATACGCAGTATTTT
>NA|TRBV27|TRBJ1-1|NA
CASSLSQGTTEAFF
TGTGCCAGCAGTTTATCCCAGGGAACGACGGAGGCTTTCTTT
>once|TRBV5-4|TRBJ2-1|NA
CASSFVREQFF
TGTGCCAGCAGCTTTGTGAGGGAGCAGTTCTTC
>NA|TRBV7-9|TRBJ2-2|TRBD2
CASSRGLGDTGELFF
TGTGCCAGCAGCAGGGGACTAGGTGACACCGGGGAGCTGTTTTTT
>once|TRBV19|TRBJ2-3|NA
CGTKVGHSTDTQYF
TGTGGGACAAAGGTTGGACACTCAACAGATACGCAGTATTTT
>NA|TRBV7-9|TRBJ1-2|NA
CASSLGGVVGGYTF
TGTGCCAGCAGCTTAGGAGGGGTTGTAGGTGGCTACACCTTC
>NA|TRBV6-5|TRBJ2-7|NA
CASSNVQGPYEQYF
TGTGCCAGCAGTAATGTACAGGGCCCCTACGAGCAGTACTTC
>NA|TRBV9|TRBJ2-3|NA
CASATKWGPEDTQYF
TGTGCCAGCGCCACCAAATGGGGGCCTGAAGATACGCAGTATTTT
>NA|TRBV4-1|TRBJ2-5|NA
CASSQDTGPGETQYF
TGCGCCAGCAGCCAAGATACCGGGCCCGGAGAGACCCAGTACTTC
>NA|TRBV10-3|TRBJ2-7|NA
CAISESGGFGYEQYF
TGTGCCATCAGTGAGTCCGGAGGGTTTGGATACGAGCAGTACTTC
>NA|TRBV11-3|TRBJ2-7|NA
CASSPHRDSYEQYF
TGTGCCAGCAGCCCGCACAGGGACTCCTACGAGCAGTACTTC
>NA|TRBV5-6|TRBJ2-7|NA
CASSTGSGQYF
TGTGCCAGCAGCACCGGATCTGGGCAGTACTTC
>NA|TRBV13|TRBJ2-7|NA
CASSLGPRNSYEQYF
TGTGCCAGCAGCTTGGGACCGAGGAACTCCTACGAGCAGTACTTC
>NA|TRBV6-5|TRBJ2-1|NA
CASSPDRTHEQFF
TGTGCCAGCAGCCCGGACAGAACCCATGAGCAGTTCTTC
>NA|TRBV6-5|TRBJ1-2|NA
CASTRQAAYGYTF
TGTGCCAGCACACGACAGGCCGCCTATGGCTACACCTTC
>NA|TRBV4-3|TRBJ2-7|TRBD1
CASSLRQGSFYEQYF
TGCGCCAGCAGCTTACGACAGGGGTCATTCTACGAGCAGTACTTC
>NA|TRBV5-4|TRBJ2-5|TRBD2
CASSRTSGGRGETQYF
TGTGCCAGCAGCCGGACTAGCGGAGGAAGGGGGGAGACCCAGTACTTC
>NA|TRBV9|TRBJ1-5|NA
CASSVGGSDNQPQHF
TGTGCCAGCAGCGTAGGAGGGAGTGACAATCAGCCCCAGCATTTT
>NA|TRBV6-5|TRBJ1-5|NA
CASSYGTGNNQPQHF
TGTGCCAGCAGTTACGGAACAGGGAACAATCAGCCCCAGCATTTT
>NA|TRBV18|TRBJ2-7|NA
CASSPGQLKGYEQYF
TGTGCCAGCTCACCCGGTCAACTCAAGGGATACGAGCAGTACTTC
>NA|TRBV7-6|TRBJ2-3|TRBD2
CASSLGTAGAHGDTQYF
TGTGCCAGCAGCTTAGGCACAGCGGGGGCTCACGGGGATACGCAGTATTTT
>NA|TRBV30|TRBJ1-4|NA
CAWTGPGGEKLFF
TGTGCCTGGACAGGCCCCGGGGGTGAAAAACTGTTTTTT
>NA|TRBV10-2|TRBJ1-5|NA
CASRGGVDQPQHF
TGCGCCAGCCGGGGGGGGGTAGATCAGCCCCAGCATTTT